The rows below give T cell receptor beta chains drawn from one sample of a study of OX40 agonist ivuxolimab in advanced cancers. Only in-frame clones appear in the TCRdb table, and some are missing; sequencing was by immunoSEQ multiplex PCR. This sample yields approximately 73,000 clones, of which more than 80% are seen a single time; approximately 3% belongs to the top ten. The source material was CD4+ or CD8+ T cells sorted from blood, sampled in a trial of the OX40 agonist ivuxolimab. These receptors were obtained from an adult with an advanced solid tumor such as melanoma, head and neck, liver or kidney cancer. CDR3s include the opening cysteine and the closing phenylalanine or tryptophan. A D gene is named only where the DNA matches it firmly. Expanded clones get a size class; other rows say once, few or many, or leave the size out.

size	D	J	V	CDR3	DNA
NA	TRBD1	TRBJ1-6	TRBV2	CASSPGTGLNSPLHF	TGTGCCAGCAGTCCCGGGACAGGCCTAAATTCACCCCTCCACTTT
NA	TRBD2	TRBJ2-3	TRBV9	CASSVVGRADTQYF	TGTGCCAGCAGCGTAGTCGGGAGGGCAGATACGCAGTATTTT
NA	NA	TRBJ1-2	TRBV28	CASSLSTGIRYGYTF	TGTGCCAGCAGTTTATCCACAGGGATTCGGTATGGCTACACCTTC
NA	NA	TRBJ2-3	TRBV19	CASRDEGASTDTQYF	TGTGCCAGTAGGGACGAAGGGGCTAGCACAGATACGCAGTATTTT
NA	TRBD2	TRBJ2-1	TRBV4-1	CASSRALLAGAIYNEQFF	TGCGCCAGCAGCCGGGCCCTACTAGCGGGGGCTATCTACAATGAGCAGTTCTTC
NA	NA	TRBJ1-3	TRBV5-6	CASSPALSGNTIYF	TGTGCCAGCAGTCCGGCCCTCTCTGGAAACACCATATATTTT
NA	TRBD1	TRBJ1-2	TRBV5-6	CASSFQPRTGRYTF	TGTGCCAGCAGCTTTCAACCACGGACAGGCCGCTACACCTTC
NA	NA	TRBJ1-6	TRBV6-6	CASSPGYSDSPLHF	TGTGCCAGCAGCCCCGGGTACTCGGATTCACCCCTCCACTTT
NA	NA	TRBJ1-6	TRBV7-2	CASSTHGGRSNSPLHF	TGTGCCAGCAGCACCCATGGAGGGAGAAGTAATTCACCCCTCCACTTT
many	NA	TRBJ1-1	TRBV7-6	CASSADSNTEAFF	TGTGCCAGCAGCGCGGACAGTAACACTGAAGCTTTCTTT
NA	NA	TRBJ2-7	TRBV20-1	CSAAGTYEQYF	TGCAGTGCGGCAGGGACCTACGAGCAGTACTTC
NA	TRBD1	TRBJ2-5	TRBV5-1	CASSGGTGGYQETQYF	TGCGCCAGCAGCGGCGGGACAGGGGGCTACCAAGAGACCCAGTACTTC
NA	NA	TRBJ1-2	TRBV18	CASSPSGVNYGYTF	TGTGCCAGCTCACCATCAGGAGTTAACTATGGCTACACCTTC
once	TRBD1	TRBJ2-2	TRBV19	CAGSGDRVQISSTGELFF	TGTGCCGGCAGTGGGGACAGGGTTCAGATAAGCAGCACCGGGGAGCTGTTTTTT
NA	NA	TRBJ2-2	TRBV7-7	CASSLSGAGELFF	TGTGCCAGCAGCTTATCGGGGGCCGGGGAGCTGTTTTTT
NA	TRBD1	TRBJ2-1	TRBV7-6	CASSSIQGTYNEQFF	TGTGCCAGCAGCTCGATACAGGGGACCTACAATGAGCAGTTCTTC
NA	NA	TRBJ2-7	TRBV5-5	CASSLSRDYEQYF	TGTGCCAGCAGCTTAAGCAGGGATTACGAGCAGTACTTC
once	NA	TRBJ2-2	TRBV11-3	CASSHYQDTNTGELFF	TGTGCCAGCAGCCACTATCAGGACACTAACACCGGGGAGCTGTTTTTT
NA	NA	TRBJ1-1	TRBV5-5	CASSGQSTEAFF	TGTGCCAGCAGCGGCCAGTCCACTGAAGCTTTCTTT
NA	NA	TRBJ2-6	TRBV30	CAWTPGRLSGANVLTF	TGTGCCTGGACCCCCGGACGGCTCTCTGGGGCCAACGTCCTGACTTTC
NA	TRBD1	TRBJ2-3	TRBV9	CASSVAGTGGRPDTQYF	TGTGCCAGCAGCGTAGCTGGGACAGGGGGTCGTCCAGATACGCAGTATTTT
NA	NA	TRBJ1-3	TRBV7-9	CASSLAAGQPGNTIYF	TGTGCCAGCAGCTTAGCCGCCGGTCAGCCTGGAAACACCATATATTTT
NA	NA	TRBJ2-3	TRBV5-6	CASSFWQVDTQYF	TGTGCCAGCAGCTTTTGGCAGGTAGATACGCAGTATTTT
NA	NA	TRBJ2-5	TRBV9	CASSTRWGAEETQYF	TGTGCCAGCAGCACCCGATGGGGGGCGGAAGAGACCCAGTACTTC